This T cell receptor (beta chain) was observed in a study of T cell repertoires in cytomegalovirus infection. To note about this clonotype: What it recognizes is unknown.

TCRdb ran MiXCR on the reads and lists one entry per CDR3 protein. The sample holds a few hundred thousand distinct CDR3 sequences, almost 30% seen once. This CDR3 is built from 13 residues. CDR1 is MDHEN, CDR2 SYDVKM, per germline. Between the trimmed V and J ends, which lost 3 bases and 8 bases, there was a span of 10 bases. This receptor was obtained from a human donor in good health (CMV status not recorded). Some clones in this sample may be carry-over from other donors' samples. V usage is TRBV28 and J usage is TRBJ1-4; D unclear. The specimen comprised cultured PBMCs, sampled from culture after CMV antigen stimulation. CDR3 loop: CASSLDPEEKLFF. CDR3 sequence (DNA): TGTGCCAGCAGTTTGGATCCGGAGGAAAAACTGTTTTTT.